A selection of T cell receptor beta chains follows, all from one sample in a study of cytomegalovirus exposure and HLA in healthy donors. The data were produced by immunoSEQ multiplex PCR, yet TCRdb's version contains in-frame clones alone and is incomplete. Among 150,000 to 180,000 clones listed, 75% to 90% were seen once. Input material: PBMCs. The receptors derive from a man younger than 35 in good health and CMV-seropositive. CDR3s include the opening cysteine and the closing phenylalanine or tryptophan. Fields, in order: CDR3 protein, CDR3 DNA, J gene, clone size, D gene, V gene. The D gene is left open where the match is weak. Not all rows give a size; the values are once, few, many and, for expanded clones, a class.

CAISGFGSEQYF	TGTGCCATCTCCGGGTTCGGAAGCGAGCAGTACTTC	TRBJ2-7	-	-	TRBV10-3
CASSEQGESYEQYF	TGTGCCAGCAGTGAACAGGGGGAGTCCTACGAGCAGTACTTC	TRBJ2-7	-	TRBD1	TRBV2
CASSLRGFGEQYF	TGTGCCAGCAGCTTAAGGGGCTTCGGCGAGCAGTACTTC	TRBJ2-7	-	-	TRBV11-1
CASSSRDRGIGNQPQHF	TGTGCCAGTAGTTCCCGGGACAGGGGAATCGGCAATCAGCCCCAGCATTTT	TRBJ1-5	-	TRBD1	TRBV19
CAYGAGVGEQYF	TGTGCCTATGGAGCGGGAGTAGGAGAGCAGTACTTC	TRBJ2-7	once	TRBD2	TRBV30
CASRGGTGNEQYF	TGTGCCAGCAGGGGCGGGACAGGGAACGAGCAGTACTTC	TRBJ2-7	-	TRBD1	TRBV7-9
CASIRDRGEKLFF	TGTGCCAGCATCCGGGACAGGGGAGAAAAACTGTTTTTT	TRBJ1-4	-	TRBD1	TRBV6-1
CASSLRTGGDQPQHF	TGTGCCAGCAGCCTCAGGACAGGGGGCGATCAGCCCCAGCATTTT	TRBJ1-5	-	TRBD1	TRBV7-2
CASSETGGIVKYTEAFF	TGTGCCAGCAGTGAAACAGGGGGCATAGTTAAGTACACTGAAGCTTTCTTT	TRBJ1-1	-	TRBD1	TRBV6-1
CASRETGLDNGYTF	TGTGCCAGCAGGGAAACAGGGTTGGATAATGGCTACACCTTC	TRBJ1-2	-	-	TRBV9
CASSSRQGDTYEQYF	TGTGCCAGCAGTTCGAGACAGGGTGATACCTACGAGCAGTACTTC	TRBJ2-7	many	TRBD1	TRBV6-6
CASSGRGWQSTDTQYF	TGTGCCAGCAGCGGTCGAGGGTGGCAGAGCACAGATACGCAGTATTTT	TRBJ2-3	-	-	TRBV7-8
CAISGDRDNEKLFF	TGTGCCATCAGTGGGGACAGGGATAATGAAAAACTGTTTTTT	TRBJ1-4	-	TRBD1	TRBV10-3
CASSSQGAKVGYTF	TGTGCCAGCAGCTCCCAGGGGGCTAAGGTTGGCTACACCTTC	TRBJ1-2	-	TRBD1	TRBV7-8
CASSPSGTGVYEQYF	TGTGCCAGTAGCCCTTCCGGGACAGGGGTCTACGAGCAGTACTTC	TRBJ2-7	few	TRBD1	TRBV19
CSAGTTDTQYF	TGCAGTGCAGGGACAACAGATACGCAGTATTTT	TRBJ2-3	few	-	TRBV20-1
CASSFGTGNYGYTF	TGTGCCAGCAGCTTCGGGACAGGGAACTATGGCTACACCTTC	TRBJ1-2	-	TRBD1	TRBV7-2
CASSFGSLSTDTQYF	TGTGCCAGCAGTTTTGGGAGTTTAAGCACAGATACGCAGTATTTT	TRBJ2-3	-	-	TRBV6-5
CASSELGQGSYEQYF	TGTGCCAGCAGTGAATTGGGACAGGGGTCCTACGAGCAGTACTTC	TRBJ2-7	-	TRBD1	TRBV25-1
CASSRGGPNTEAFF	TGTGCCAGCTCACGCGGGGGGCCGAACACTGAAGCTTTCTTT	TRBJ1-1	-	-	TRBV18
CASSPVGQESYGYTF	TGCGCCAGCAGCCCCGTGGGGCAGGAGTCCTATGGCTACACCTTC	TRBJ1-2	-	-	TRBV5-1
CASSTDWPSTDTQYF	TGTGCCAGCAGCACGGACTGGCCTAGCACAGATACGCAGTATTTT	TRBJ2-3	-	-	TRBV9
CASSPGGVYEQYF	TGTGCCAGCAGCCCGGGGGGCGTCTACGAGCAGTACTTC	TRBJ2-7	-	-	TRBV6-5
CASSLAWKEVEVNQPQHF	TGCGCCAGCAGCTTGGCCTGGAAGGAGGTTGAGGTCAATCAGCCCCAGCATTTT	TRBJ1-5	-	-	TRBV5-1
CASSLEIGSGKSPLHF	TGTGCCAGCAGCTTAGAAATCGGTTCGGGGAAATCACCCCTCCACTTT	TRBJ1-6	once	-	TRBV7-8
CASTPRENQPQHF	TGTGCCAGCACCCCAAGGGAGAATCAGCCCCAGCATTTT	TRBJ1-5	-	-	TRBV6-1
CASTSARAGAATDTQYF	TGTGCCAGCACCTCCGCAAGAGCGGGGGCCGCCACAGATACGCAGTATTTT	TRBJ2-3	-	TRBD2	TRBV11-2
CASSLDATGGTPYEQYF	TGTGCCAGCAGCTTAGATGCAACGGGCGGGACCCCCTACGAGCAGTACTTC	TRBJ2-7	-	-	TRBV11-2
CASSHWGQTYGYTF	TGCGCCAGCAGCCACTGGGGACAGACCTATGGCTACACCTTC	TRBJ1-2	-	TRBD1	TRBV4-3
CASSPDRQETQYF	TGTGCCAGCTCACCGGACAGGCAAGAGACCCAGTACTTC	TRBJ2-5	once	TRBD1	TRBV18
CASSQELTNEKLFF	TGTGCCAGCAGCCAAGAGCTTACTAATGAAAAACTGTTTTTT	TRBJ1-4	-	-	TRBV7-2
CASSEVQQETQYF	TGTGCCAGCAGTGAAGTACAGCAAGAGACCCAGTACTTC	TRBJ2-5	-	-	TRBV2
CASSLGRTAQETQYF	TGTGCCAGCAGCTTGGGCCGGACTGCACAAGAGACCCAGTACTTC	TRBJ2-5	-	-	TRBV5-8
CASSPYGQGEQYF	TGTGCCAGCAGCCCCTACGGACAGGGGGAGCAGTACTTC	TRBJ2-7	-	TRBD1	TRBV7-3
CASSIDWAGGRKFF	TGTGCCAGTAGTATAGACTGGGCAGGGGGGCGAAAGTTCTTC	TRBJ2-1	-	-	TRBV19
CASSPPGQVEEVGDTQYF	TGTGCCAGCAGCCCCCCGGGACAGGTTGAGGAGGTGGGAGATACGCAGTATTTT	TRBJ2-3	-	TRBD1	TRBV5-6
CSVVRQGSTDTQYF	TGCAGCGTTGTTCGGCAGGGCAGCACAGATACGCAGTATTTT	TRBJ2-3	-	-	TRBV29-1
CASSASRGRHTGELFF	TGTGCCAGCAGTGCCTCGCGGGGTCGTCACACCGGGGAGCTGTTTTTT	TRBJ2-2	-	-	TRBV6-1